One and the same sample provided the 8 T cell receptor beta chains below, sequenced in a study of T cell responses to AZD1222 COVID-19 vaccine. Libraries were prepared by immunoSEQ multiplex PCR; TCRdb keeps only in-frame clonotypes and omits some of them. Altogether 100,000 to 120,000 clones are present, roughly 90% being singletons, with the ten largest covering about 2.6%. This material consisted of peripheral blood, taken 28 days after the second AZD1222 dose. The receptors originated from an adult who received the AZD1222 COVID-19 vaccine.

The chain recombines TRBV10-3 with TRBJ2-7, with 7 bases that match TRBD1. The CDR3 has 13 amino acids. V lost 6 bases to trimming and J lost 3 bases; unmatched junction nucleotides: 5. CDR1 is ENHRY and CDR2 is SYGVKD in the germline V gene. DNA of the CDR3: TGTGCCATCAGACAGGGGTCCAACTACGAGCAGTACTTC. It encodes CAIRQGSNYEQYF.

The chain links TRBV2 to TRBJ1-2, with TRBD1 matching 7 bases. V lost 0 bases and J lost 4; bases outside the gene matches: 14. CDR1 and CDR2 from the germline V gene are SNHLY and FYNNEI. The CDR3 extends over 18 amino acids. CDR3 residues: CASSEARTGIKTSYGYTF. In DNA, the CDR3 is TGTGCCAGCAGTGAAGCTAGGACAGGTATCAAAACTTCCTATGGCTACACCTTC.

The rearrangement links TRBV7-3 to TRBJ2-3; TRBD2 matches at 10 bases. The V and J ends lost 4 bases and 6 bases, in that order; junction bases with no gene match: 7. Germline CDR1 is SGHTA and CDR2 is FQGTGA. This CDR3 region has 15 residues. CDR3 in DNA: TGTGCCAGCAGCTCCTCTAGCGGGGGACGGGATACGCAGTATTTT. Protein sequence: CASSSSSGGRDTQYF.

The V call is TRBV5-4, the J call TRBJ2-3; D is undetermined. Trimming took 4 bases from V and 3 from J, leaving 12 bases between them. The CDR3 sequence is 14 residues long. Germline V CDR1 and CDR2: SGHNT, YYREEE (reference sequence). The chain's CDR3 is CASSLPLRTDTQYF. CDR3 in DNA: TGTGCCAGCAGCCTGCCCTTACGTACAGATACGCAGTATTTT.

The CDR3 DNA follows: TGTGCCATCAGTGAGTCGAAGGGACCCTCTGGAAACACCATATATTTT. It specifies CAISESKGPSGNTIYF. This chain links TRBV10-3 with TRBJ1-3, with a tentative D call TRBD1 (5 bases). CDR3 size: 16 residues. The V gene's germline CDR1 is ENHRY and CDR2 SYGVKD. V was pared by 0 bases and J by 0 bases, with 9 bases between.

The chain employs TRBV11-3 and TRBJ2-1; D unclear. This CDR3 spans 14 amino acids. Germline assignment: CDR1 SGHNT and CDR2 YENEEA. V was pared by 0 bases and J by 0 bases, with 3 bases between. The DNA for the CDR3 is TGTGCCAGCAGCTTAGAAAGCTCCTACAATGAGCAGTTCTTC. Translation gives CASSLESSYNEQFF.

V usage is TRBV4-1 and J usage is TRBJ2-7; TRBD1 aligns across 12 bases. Germline V CDR1 and CDR2: MGHRA, YSYEKL. The CDR3 has 21 residues. Trimming cost V 4 bases and J 2 bases; bases outside gene matches: 21. The CDR3 DNA sequence: TGCGCCAGCAGCCCCGGGGGGGCCGGGACAGGGGGCGTGTTGGTTGCCTACGAGCAGTACTTC. Amino acids: CASSPGGAGTGGVLVAYEQYF.

The chain links TRBV4-3 to TRBJ2-7; D gene unclear. Looked up from germline, CDR1 is LGHNA and CDR2 is YSLEER. CDR3 length equals 11 residues. The V gene lost 6 bases and the J gene lost 6 bases, with 9 bases spanning the gap. The CDR3 loop reads CASRPPPEQYF. For the CDR3, the DNA is TGCGCCAGCAGACCTCCCCCCGAGCAGTACTTC.